Listed below are T cell receptor beta chains from one sample, sequenced in a study of low-dose radiotherapy and immunotherapy resistance in tumors. TCRdb redid the calling of the reads with MiXCR, one entry per CDR3 protein. The repertoire consists of 95,000 to 100,000 distinct CDR3 sequences, with less than 25% occurring once and the leading ten covering approximately 4%. The sample here was PBMCs, taken after low-dose radiotherapy plus immunotherapy. These receptors all stem from a male donor with prostate cancer. Both conserved end residues are part of each CDR3. D genes are given only for firm matches. Size tells how often a clone was seen (once, few, many) or the class of an expanded clone, and some rows leave it out.

TRBV20-1	TRBJ2-3	many	-	CSAKTATSTDTQYF	TGCAGTGCTAAGACTGCCACGAGCACAGATACGCAGTATTTT
TRBV5-4	TRBJ2-3	many	TRBD2	CASSLGLAGGPTDTQYF	TGTGCCAGCAGCTTGGGACTAGCGGGGGGACCCACAGATACGCAGTATTTT
TRBV5-5	TRBJ2-7	-	-	CASLTTESSYEQYF	TGTGCCAGCCTCACGACAGAGAGCTCCTACGAGCAGTACTTC
TRBV14	TRBJ2-7	many	-	CASSQVIRGSYEQYF	TGTGCCAGCAGCCAAGTTATCCGGGGCTCCTACGAGCAGTACTTC
TRBV28	TRBJ2-5	-	-	CASSGDFSRVSTQYF	TGTGCCAGCAGTGGAGACTTCAGCCGAGTGTCGACCCAGTACTTC
TRBV7-2	TRBJ1-1	few	-	CASSPQGGWNTEAFF	TGTGCCAGCAGCCCCCAGGGAGGATGGAACACTGAAGCTTTCTTT
TRBV7-9	TRBJ1-1	many	-	CASGPSRNTEAFF	TGTGCCAGCGGACCTAGTAGGAACACTGAAGCTTTCTTT
TRBV5-4	TRBJ1-4	many	-	CASSLEGLREKLFF	TGCGCCAGCAGCTTGGAGGGTCTTCGGGAAAAACTGTTTTTT
TRBV27	TRBJ2-2	many	TRBD2	CASSSPRGFAGELFF	TGTGCCAGCAGTTCCCCGCGGGGGTTCGCCGGGGAGCTGTTTTTT
TRBV14	TRBJ2-3	-	TRBD2	CASSPTPSGESTDTQYF	TGTGCCAGCAGCCCTACCCCTAGCGGGGAGAGCACAGATACGCAGTATTTT
TRBV4-1	TRBJ2-5	-	-	CASSPTPGILETQYF	TGCGCCAGCAGCCCGACTCCGGGCATTTTAGAGACCCAGTACTTC
TRBV25-1	TRBJ2-2	many	TRBD1	CASSEWTGRTGELFF	TGTGCCAGCAGTGAATGGACAGGCCGCACCGGGGAGCTGTTTTTT
TRBV4-3	TRBJ2-7	-	-	CASSLYAGGLHEQYF	TGCGCCAGCAGCCTATATGCCGGGGGACTCCACGAGCAGTACTTC
TRBV2	TRBJ2-3	-	TRBD2	CASSEALRGDTDTQYF	TGTGCCAGCAGTGAAGCGCTGCGGGGGGACACAGATACGCAGTATTTT
TRBV5-6	TRBJ2-7	few	TRBD2	CASSFGLAGYEQYF	TGTGCCAGCAGCTTCGGACTAGCGGGTTACGAGCAGTACTTC
TRBV7-6	TRBJ2-1	many	-	CASSLESYNEQFF	TGTGCCAGCAGCTTAGAGTCCTACAATGAGCAGTTCTTC
TRBV12-3/TRBV12-4	TRBJ1-5	once	-	CASTPSGNQPQHF	TGTGCCAGCACCCCCTCGGGCAATCAGCCCCAGCATTTT
TRBV25-1	TRBJ2-7	few	-	CASSELNREDEQYF	TGTGCCAGCAGTGAATTAAACAGGGAGGACGAGCAGTACTTC
TRBV14	TRBJ1-1	many	-	CASSQSDIEAFF	TGTGCCAGCAGCCAATCGGACATAGAAGCTTTCTTT
TRBV27	TRBJ2-3	few	TRBD2	CASSLQTSGRGTDTQYF	TGTGCCAGCAGTTTACAGACTAGCGGGAGGGGCACAGATACGCAGTATTTT
TRBV12-3/TRBV12-4	TRBJ2-7	many	TRBD1	CASSLVSGTGGYEQYF	TGTGCCAGCAGTTTAGTGTCCGGGACAGGGGGCTACGAGCAGTACTTC
TRBV18	TRBJ2-3	many	TRBD2	CASGRSGTDTQYF	TGTGCCAGCGGACGTAGCGGGACAGATACGCAGTATTTT
TRBV20-1	TRBJ2-2	many	-	CSARTGNTGELFF	TGCAGTGCTAGGACGGGGAACACCGGGGAGCTGTTTTTT
TRBV4-3	TRBJ2-7	many	TRBD2	CASSRRGTSGSSRHEQYF	TGCGCCAGCAGCCGGAGGGGGACTAGCGGGAGCTCACGTCACGAGCAGTACTTC
TRBV19	TRBJ1-1	many	-	CASTDRLPNTEAFF	TGTGCCAGTACCGACAGACTCCCGAACACTGAAGCTTTCTTT
TRBV7-9	TRBJ2-2	many	-	CASNNRDSAGELFF	TGTGCCAGCAACAATAGGGATTCGGCCGGGGAGCTGTTTTTT
TRBV29-1	TRBJ2-1	many	TRBD2	CSVDGTRPRNEQFF	TGCAGCGTTGATGGGACTAGGCCTCGAAATGAGCAGTTCTTC